A selection of T cell receptor beta chains follows, all from one sample in a study of OX40 agonist ivuxolimab in advanced cancers. Method: immunoSEQ multiplex PCR; TCRdb's copy keeps in-frame clones and lacks some. This table has 30,000 to 40,000 clones, over 85% appearing once. Sequencing used CD4+ or CD8+ T cells sorted from blood, obtained in a trial of the OX40 agonist ivuxolimab. The receptor source for this set is an adult with an advanced solid tumor such as melanoma, head and neck, liver or kidney cancer. CDR3s include the opening cysteine and the closing phenylalanine or tryptophan. A D gene is named only where the DNA matches it firmly. Clone size, where shown, is once, few, many, or a class for clones that have expanded.

v_call,cdr3_length,j_call,d_call,clone_size,cdr3_nt,cdr3_aa
TRBV21-1,18,TRBJ1-1,-,-,TGTGCCAGCAGCATTATCACTCCGGGACGGCCAATGAACACTGAAGCTTTCTTT,CASSIITPGRPMNTEAFF
TRBV14,14,TRBJ2-7,TRBD2,-,TGTGCCAGCAGCCAGGGCGGGAGGCGATACGAGCAGTACTTC,CASSQGGRRYEQYF
TRBV7-9,16,TRBJ2-5,TRBD2,-,TGTGCCAGCAGCGGGGCACAGCGGGGGGTGGAGGTGACCCAGTACTTC,CASSGAQRGVEVTQYF
TRBV6-6,16,TRBJ2-3,TRBD2,few,TGTGCCAGCAGTTACTCCTTAGCGGGGGGGGCAGATACGCAGTATTTT,CASSYSLAGGADTQYF
TRBV7-8,15,TRBJ2-2,-,-,TGTGCCAGCAGCCCAGGGGTGCTGAACACCGGGGAGCTGTTTTTT,CASSPGVLNTGELFF
TRBV9,14,TRBJ2-5,TRBD1,-,TGTGCCAGCAGCCCCTGGGACAGCCAAGAGACCCAGTACTTC,CASSPWDSQETQYF
TRBV28,15,TRBJ1-2,TRBD1,once,TGTGCCAGCAGTTTTGGGGCAGGGGGCGACTATGGCTACACCTTC,CASSFGAGGDYGYTF
TRBV9,17,TRBJ1-1,-,-,TGTGCCAGCAGCGTAGGACGGCGCCCCCAAAGAGGGACTGAAGCTTTCTTT,CASSVGRRPQRGTEAFF
TRBV9,14,TRBJ2-1,TRBD2,-,TGTGCCAGCAGCGTAGCGGGGGGGCCGCGTGAGCAGTTCTTC,CASSVAGGPREQFF
TRBV5-6,18,TRBJ2-7,TRBD1,-,TGTGCCAGCAGCTCTCCATTGCCGGGACAGGGCAATCCCTACGAGCAGTACTTC,CASSSPLPGQGNPYEQYF
TRBV27,13,TRBJ2-7,-,-,TGTGCCAGCAGTTTCGACGTATCCTACGAGCAGTACTTC,CASSFDVSYEQYF
TRBV19,15,TRBJ1-5,-,-,TGTGCCAGTAGTATTGATAGAAACAAAAATCAGCCCCAGCATTTT,CASSIDRNKNQPQHF
TRBV7-2,15,TRBJ2-1,-,once,TGTGCCAGCAGCTTTATGGGGGGCAGCTACAATGAGCAGTTCTTC,CASSFMGGSYNEQFF
TRBV30,15,TRBJ2-3,TRBD2,-,TGTGCCTGGGACCCCGGGGGGGCGATCGCAGATACGCAGTATTTT,CAWDPGGAIADTQYF
TRBV7-3,15,TRBJ2-1,-,-,TGTGCCAGCAGCTTAAACCCTAGCCCCTACAATGAGCAGTTCTTC,CASSLNPSPYNEQFF
TRBV7-6,14,TRBJ2-2,-,-,TGTGCCAGCAGCTTACTAGCGTCCACCGGGGAGCTGTTTTTT,CASSLLASTGELFF
TRBV5-4,13,TRBJ2-7,-,once,TGTGCCAGCAGCCCGGGACGGGGCTACGAGCAGTACTTC,CASSPGRGYEQYF
TRBV5-6,14,TRBJ2-7,-,-,TGTGCCAGCAGCTTGGCGGACAGTCTCTACGAGCAGTACTTC,CASSLADSLYEQYF
TRBV19,14,TRBJ2-3,TRBD2,-,TGTGCCAGTAGTATCGGGTCTAGCGGCCCTGCGCAGTATTTT,CASSIGSSGPAQYF
TRBV11-2,15,TRBJ1-6,-,-,TGTGCCAGCAGCTCCCCGACGGAAGGGGATTCACCCCTCCACTTT,CASSSPTEGDSPLHF
TRBV2,18,TRBJ2-5,TRBD2,-,TGTGCCAGCAGTGTAGGGCTAGCGGGAGGGGGCCTCCAAGAGACCCAGTACTTC,CASSVGLAGGGLQETQYF
TRBV28,11,TRBJ2-7,-,-,TGTGCCAGCAGTTCGATTTACGAGCAGTACTTC,CASSSIYEQYF
TRBV19,12,TRBJ1-1,TRBD1,-,TGTGCCAGTAGTATGACAGGGAGTGAAGCTTTCTTT,CASSMTGSEAFF
TRBV6-4,16,TRBJ2-1,TRBD2,-,TGTGCCAGCAGTGTACTAGCGGGAGGGACCTACAATGAGCAGTTCTTC,CASSVLAGGTYNEQFF
TRBV9,14,TRBJ2-1,TRBD1,-,TGTGCCAGCAGCACAGGGACAGCTTACAATGAGCAGTTCTTC,CASSTGTAYNEQFF
TRBV6-5,14,TRBJ1-1,-,-,TGTGCCAGCACCCCCTTAGCAGGAGACACTGAAGCTTTCTTT,CASTPLAGDTEAFF
TRBV15,16,TRBJ2-4,-,once,TGTGCCACCAGCACGGGATTTTCAGACTTGGAAAGCATTCAGTACTTC,CATSTGFSDLESIQYF